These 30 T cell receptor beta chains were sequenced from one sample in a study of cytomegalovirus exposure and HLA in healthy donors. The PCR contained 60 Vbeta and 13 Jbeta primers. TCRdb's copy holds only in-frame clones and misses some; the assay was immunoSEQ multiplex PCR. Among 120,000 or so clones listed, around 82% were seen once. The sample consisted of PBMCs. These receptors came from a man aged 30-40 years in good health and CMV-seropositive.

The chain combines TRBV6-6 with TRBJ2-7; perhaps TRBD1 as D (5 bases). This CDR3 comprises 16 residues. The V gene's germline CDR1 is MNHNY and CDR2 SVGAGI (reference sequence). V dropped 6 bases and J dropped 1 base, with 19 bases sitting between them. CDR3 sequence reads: CASRHRHRMASYEQYF. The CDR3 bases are TGTGCCAGCAGACACAGACACAGGATGGCTTCCTACGAGCAGTACTTC.

DNA of the CDR3: TGTGCCAGCAGCCCCGCGGGGACAGGGAACACCGGGGAGCTGTTTTTT. Its protein product is CASSPAGTGNTGELFF. The V and J genes are TRBV9 and TRBJ2-2; TRBD1 matches at 8 bases. The germline V gene has CDR1 SGDLS and CDR2 YYNGEE. The J segment lost 1 base and the V segment lost 4 bases, leaving 6 bases of the junction unmatched. The CDR3 runs 16 residues.

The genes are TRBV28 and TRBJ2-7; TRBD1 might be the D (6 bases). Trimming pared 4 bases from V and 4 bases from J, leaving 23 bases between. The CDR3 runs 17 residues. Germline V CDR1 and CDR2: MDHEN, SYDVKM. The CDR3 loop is CASSYPPGGRGFYEQYF. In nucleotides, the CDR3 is TGTGCCAGCAGTTACCCCCCTGGTGGTAGGGGGTTTTACGAGCAGTACTTC.

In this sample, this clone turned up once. The CDR3 sequence: CATRLAGAMVIEQFF. DNA for the CDR3: TGTGCCACAAGACTAGCGGGAGCCATGGTGATAGAGCAGTTCTTC. This rearrangement joins TRBV7-9 to TRBJ2-1; 12 bases align to TRBD2. CDR1 is SEHNR and CDR2 is FQNEAQ in the germline V gene (reference sequence). Trimming at V came to 10 bases and at J to 10 bases, leaving 14 bases not matched to a gene. This CDR3 has 15 residues.

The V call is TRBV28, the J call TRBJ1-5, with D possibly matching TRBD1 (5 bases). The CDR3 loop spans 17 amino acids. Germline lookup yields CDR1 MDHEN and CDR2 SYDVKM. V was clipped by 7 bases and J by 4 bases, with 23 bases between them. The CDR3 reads CASTPWSAGGINQPQHF. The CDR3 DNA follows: TGTGCCAGCACCCCTTGGTCTGCGGGGGGGATTAATCAGCCCCAGCATTTT.

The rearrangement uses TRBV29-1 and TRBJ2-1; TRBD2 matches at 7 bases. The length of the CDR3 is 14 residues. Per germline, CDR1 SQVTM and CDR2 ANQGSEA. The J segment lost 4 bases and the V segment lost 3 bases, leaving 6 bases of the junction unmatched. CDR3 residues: CSVDGTSVYNEQFF. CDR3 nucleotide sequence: TGCAGCGTTGATGGCACTAGCGTTTACAATGAGCAGTTCTTC.

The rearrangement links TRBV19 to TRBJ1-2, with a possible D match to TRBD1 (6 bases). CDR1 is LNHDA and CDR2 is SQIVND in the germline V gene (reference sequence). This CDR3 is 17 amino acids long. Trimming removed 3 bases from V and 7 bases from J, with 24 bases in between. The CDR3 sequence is CASSIGGATGLRSGYTF. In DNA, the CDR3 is TGTGCCAGTAGTATTGGGGGGGCAACCGGACTTCGTAGTGGCTACACCTTC.

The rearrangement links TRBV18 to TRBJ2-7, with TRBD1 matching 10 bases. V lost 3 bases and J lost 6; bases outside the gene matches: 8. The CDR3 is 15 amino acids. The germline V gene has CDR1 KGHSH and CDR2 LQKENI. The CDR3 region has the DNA TGTGCCAGCTCACCCCCCGGGACAGGGGCCGGCGAGCAGTACTTC. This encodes CASSPPGTGAGEQYF.

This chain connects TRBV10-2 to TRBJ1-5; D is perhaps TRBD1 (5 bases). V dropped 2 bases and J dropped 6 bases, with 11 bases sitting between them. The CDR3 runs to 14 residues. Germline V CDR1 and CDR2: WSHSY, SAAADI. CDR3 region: CASSEQGGGQPQHF. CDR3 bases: TGCGCCAGCAGTGAGCAGGGAGGCGGTCAGCCCCAGCATTTT.

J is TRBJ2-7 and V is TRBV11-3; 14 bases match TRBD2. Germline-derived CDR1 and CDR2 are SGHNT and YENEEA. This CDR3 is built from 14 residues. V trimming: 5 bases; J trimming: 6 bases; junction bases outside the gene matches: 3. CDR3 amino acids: CASSPTSGRGEQYF. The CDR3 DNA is TGTGCCAGCAGCCCGACTAGCGGGAGGGGCGAGCAGTACTTC. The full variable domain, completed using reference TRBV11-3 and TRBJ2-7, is EAGVVQSPRYKIIEKKQPVAFWCNPISGHNTLYWYLQNLGQGPELLIRYENEEAVDDSQLPKDRFSAERLKGVDSTLKIQPAELGDSAVYLCASSPTSGRGEQYFGPGTRLTVT.

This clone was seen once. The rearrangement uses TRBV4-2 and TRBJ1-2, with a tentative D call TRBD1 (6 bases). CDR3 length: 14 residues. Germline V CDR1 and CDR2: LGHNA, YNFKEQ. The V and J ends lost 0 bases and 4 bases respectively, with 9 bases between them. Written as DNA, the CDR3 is TGTGCCAGCAGCCAAGAGGGGGGGGCCTATGGCTACACCTTC. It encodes CASSQEGGAYGYTF.

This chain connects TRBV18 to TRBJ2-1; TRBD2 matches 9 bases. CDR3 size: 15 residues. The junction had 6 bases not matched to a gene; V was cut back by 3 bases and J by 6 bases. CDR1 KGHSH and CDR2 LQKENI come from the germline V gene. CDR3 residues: CASSPLGLAINEQFF. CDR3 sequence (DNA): TGTGCCAGCTCACCGCTGGGACTAGCCATCAATGAGCAGTTCTTC.

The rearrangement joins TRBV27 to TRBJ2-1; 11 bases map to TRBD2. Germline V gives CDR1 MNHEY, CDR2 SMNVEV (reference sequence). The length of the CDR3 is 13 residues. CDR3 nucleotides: TGTGCTACGGGTACTAGCGGGAGCCCGGAGCAGTTCTTC. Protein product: CATGTSGSPEQFF.

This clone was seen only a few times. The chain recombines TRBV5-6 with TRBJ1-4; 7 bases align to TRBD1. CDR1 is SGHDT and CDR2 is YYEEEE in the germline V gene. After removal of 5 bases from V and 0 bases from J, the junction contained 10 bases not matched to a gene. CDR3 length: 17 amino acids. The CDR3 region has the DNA TGTGCCAGCAGATCACGGACAGGAGAAGCAACTAATGAAAAACTGTTTTTT. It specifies CASRSRTGEATNEKLFF.

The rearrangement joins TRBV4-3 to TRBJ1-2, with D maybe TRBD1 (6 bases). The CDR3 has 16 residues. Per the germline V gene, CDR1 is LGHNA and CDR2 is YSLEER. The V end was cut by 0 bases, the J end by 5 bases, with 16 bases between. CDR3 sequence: CASSQDEGRGAYGYTF. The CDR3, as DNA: TGCGCCAGCAGCCAAGATGAGGGCAGGGGAGCTTATGGCTACACCTTC.

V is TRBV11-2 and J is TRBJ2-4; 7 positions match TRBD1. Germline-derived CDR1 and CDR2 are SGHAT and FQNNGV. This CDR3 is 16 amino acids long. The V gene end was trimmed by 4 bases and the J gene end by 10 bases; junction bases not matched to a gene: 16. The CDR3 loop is CASSSANRGWVWIQYF. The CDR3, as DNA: TGTGCCAGCAGCTCGGCAAACAGGGGATGGGTTTGGATTCAGTACTTC.

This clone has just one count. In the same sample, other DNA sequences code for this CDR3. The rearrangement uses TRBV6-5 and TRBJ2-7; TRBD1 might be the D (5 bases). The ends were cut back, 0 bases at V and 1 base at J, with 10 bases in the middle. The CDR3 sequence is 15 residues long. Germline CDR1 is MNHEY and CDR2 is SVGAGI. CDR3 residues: CASSYSGASSYEQYF. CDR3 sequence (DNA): TGTGCCAGCAGTTACTCAGGGGCTAGTTCCTACGAGCAGTACTTC.

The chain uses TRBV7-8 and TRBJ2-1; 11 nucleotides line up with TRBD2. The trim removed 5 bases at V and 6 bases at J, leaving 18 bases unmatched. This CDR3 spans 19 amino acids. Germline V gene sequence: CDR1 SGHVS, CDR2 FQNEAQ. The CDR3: CASSTKGRASGRKGNEQFF. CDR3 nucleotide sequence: TGTGCCAGCAGCACAAAGGGGAGGGCTAGCGGGAGGAAGGGCAATGAGCAGTTCTTC. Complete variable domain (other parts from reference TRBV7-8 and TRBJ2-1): GAGVSQSPRYKVAKRGQDVALRCDPISGHVSLFWYQQALGQGPEFLTYFQNEAQLDKSGLPSDRFFAERPEGSVSTLKIQRTQQEDSAVYLCASSTKGRASGRKGNEQFFGPGTRLTVL.

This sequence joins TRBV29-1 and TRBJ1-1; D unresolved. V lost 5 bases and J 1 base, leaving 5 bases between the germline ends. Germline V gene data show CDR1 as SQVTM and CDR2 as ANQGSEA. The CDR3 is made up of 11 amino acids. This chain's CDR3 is CSVPGNTEAFF. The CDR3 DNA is TGCAGCGTTCCAGGGAACACTGAAGCTTTCTTT.

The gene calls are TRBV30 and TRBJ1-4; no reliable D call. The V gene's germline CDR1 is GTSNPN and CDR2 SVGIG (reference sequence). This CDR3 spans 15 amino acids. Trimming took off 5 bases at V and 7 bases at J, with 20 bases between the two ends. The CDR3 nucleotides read TGTGCCTGGGGCTCGTATGAGGGCGGAGGTGAAAAACTGTTTTTT. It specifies CAWGSYEGGGEKLFF.

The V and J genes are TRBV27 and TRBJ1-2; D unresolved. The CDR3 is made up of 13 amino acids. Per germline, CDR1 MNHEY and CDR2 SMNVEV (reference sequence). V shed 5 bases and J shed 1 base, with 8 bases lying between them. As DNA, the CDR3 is TGTGCCAGCAGTCCTCGGGTTAACTATGGCTACACCTTC. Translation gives CASSPRVNYGYTF.

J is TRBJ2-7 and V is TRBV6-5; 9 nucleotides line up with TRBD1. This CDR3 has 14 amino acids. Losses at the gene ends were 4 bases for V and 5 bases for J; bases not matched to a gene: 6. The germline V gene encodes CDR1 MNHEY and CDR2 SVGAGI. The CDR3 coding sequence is TGTGCCAGCAGTTTGACACAGGGGGCGGACGAGCAGTACTTC. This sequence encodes CASSLTQGADEQYF.

CDR3 residues: CASSIQGDTQYF. CDR3 nucleotide sequence: TGTGCCAGTAGTATCCAGGGAGATACGCAGTATTTT. This chain links TRBV19 with TRBJ2-3, with D perhaps matching TRBD1 (5 bases). This CDR3 is 12 amino acids long. CDR1 and CDR2 from the germline V gene are LNHDA and SQIVND (reference sequence). V lost 3 bases and J lost 5, with 6 bases in between. The whole variable domain, filled in from reference TRBV19 and TRBJ2-3, reads DGGITQSPKYLFRKEGQNVTLSCEQNLNHDAMYWYRQDPGQGLRLIYYSQIVNDFQKGDIAEGYSVSREKKESFPLTVTSAQKNPTAFYLCASSIQGDTQYFGPGTRLTVL.

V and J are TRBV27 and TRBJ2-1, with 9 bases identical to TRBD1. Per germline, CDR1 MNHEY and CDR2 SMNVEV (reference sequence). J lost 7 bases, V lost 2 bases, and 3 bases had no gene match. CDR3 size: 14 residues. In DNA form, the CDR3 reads TGTGCCAGCAGTTTACCGACAGGGGGGAATGAGCAGTTCTTC. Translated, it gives CASSLPTGGNEQFF.

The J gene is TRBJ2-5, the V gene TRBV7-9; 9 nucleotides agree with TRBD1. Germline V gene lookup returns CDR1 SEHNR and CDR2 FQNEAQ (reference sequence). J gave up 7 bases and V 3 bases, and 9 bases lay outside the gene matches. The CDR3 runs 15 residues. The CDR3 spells CASSFPGGQGGTQYF. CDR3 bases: TGTGCCAGCAGCTTCCCAGGGGGACAGGGAGGGACCCAGTACTTC.

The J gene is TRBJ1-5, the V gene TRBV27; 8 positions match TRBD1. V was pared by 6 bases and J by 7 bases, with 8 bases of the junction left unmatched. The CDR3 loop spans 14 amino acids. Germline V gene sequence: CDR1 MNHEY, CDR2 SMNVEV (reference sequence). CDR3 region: CASSPWTGSQPQHF. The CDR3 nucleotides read TGTGCCAGCAGCCCCTGGACAGGGAGCCAGCCCCAGCATTTT.

CDR3 sequence (DNA): TGTGCCAGCAGCTATATATGGGGAGGCTCAGAAAAAGAGACCCAGTACTTC. Amino acids: CASSYIWGGSEKETQYF. The rearrangement joins TRBV28 to TRBJ2-5, with TRBD2 as a possible D gene (6 bases). Germline CDR1 MDHEN, CDR2 SYDVKM. There are 17 residues in the CDR3. V shed 6 bases and J shed 3 bases, with 23 bases lying between them.

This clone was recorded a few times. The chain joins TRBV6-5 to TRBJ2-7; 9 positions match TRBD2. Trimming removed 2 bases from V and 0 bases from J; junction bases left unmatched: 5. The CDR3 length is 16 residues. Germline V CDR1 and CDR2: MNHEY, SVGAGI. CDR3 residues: CASSYTEAGGSYEQYF. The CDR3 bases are TGTGCCAGCAGTTACACAGAAGCGGGGGGCTCCTACGAGCAGTACTTC.

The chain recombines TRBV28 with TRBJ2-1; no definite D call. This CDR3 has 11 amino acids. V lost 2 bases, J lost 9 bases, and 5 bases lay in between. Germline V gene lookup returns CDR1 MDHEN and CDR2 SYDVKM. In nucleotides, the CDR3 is TGTGCCAGCAGTTTAGGAGCTGAGCAGTTCTTC. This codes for CASSLGAEQFF.

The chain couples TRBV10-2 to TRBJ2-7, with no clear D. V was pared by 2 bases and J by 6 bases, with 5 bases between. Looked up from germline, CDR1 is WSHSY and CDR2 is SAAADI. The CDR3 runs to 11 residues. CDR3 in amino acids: CASSETGEQYF. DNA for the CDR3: TGCGCCAGCAGTGAGACCGGCGAGCAGTACTTC.